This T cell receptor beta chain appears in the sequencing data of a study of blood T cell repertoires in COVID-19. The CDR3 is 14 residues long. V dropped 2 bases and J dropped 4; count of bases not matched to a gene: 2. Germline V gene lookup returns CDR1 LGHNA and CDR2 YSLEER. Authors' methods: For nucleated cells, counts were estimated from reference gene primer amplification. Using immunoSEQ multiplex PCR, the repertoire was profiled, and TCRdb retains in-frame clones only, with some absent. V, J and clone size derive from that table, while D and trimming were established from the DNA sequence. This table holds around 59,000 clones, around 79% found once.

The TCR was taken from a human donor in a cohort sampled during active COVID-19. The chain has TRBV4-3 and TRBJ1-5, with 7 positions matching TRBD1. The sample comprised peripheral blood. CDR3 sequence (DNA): TGCGCCAGCAGCCAACAACAGGGGAATCAGCCCCAGCATTTT. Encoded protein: CASSQQQGNQPQHF.